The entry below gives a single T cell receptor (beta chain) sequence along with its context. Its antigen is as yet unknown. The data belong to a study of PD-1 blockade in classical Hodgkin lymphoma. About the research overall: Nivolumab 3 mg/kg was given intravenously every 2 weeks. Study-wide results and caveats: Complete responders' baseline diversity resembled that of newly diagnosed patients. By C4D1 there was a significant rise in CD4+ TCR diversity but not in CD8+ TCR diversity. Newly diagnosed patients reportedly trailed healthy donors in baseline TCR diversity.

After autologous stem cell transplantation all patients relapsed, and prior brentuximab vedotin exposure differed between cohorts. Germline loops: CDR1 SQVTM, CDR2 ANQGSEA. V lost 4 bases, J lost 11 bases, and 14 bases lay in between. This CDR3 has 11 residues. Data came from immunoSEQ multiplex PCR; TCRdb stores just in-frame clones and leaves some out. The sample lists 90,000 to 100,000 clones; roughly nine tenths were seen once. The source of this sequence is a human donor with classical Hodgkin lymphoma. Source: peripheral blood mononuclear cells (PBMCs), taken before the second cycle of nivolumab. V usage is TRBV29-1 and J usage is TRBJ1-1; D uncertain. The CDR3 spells CSVAETLDAFF. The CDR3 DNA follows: TGCAGCGTTGCGGAAACTCTCGATGCTTTCTTT.